The entry that follows covers one T cell receptor (beta chain) sequence. V was cut by 3 bases and J by 7 bases, with 16 bases left in between. The CDR3 is made up of 15 amino acids. The V gene's germline CDR1 is LGHDT and CDR2 YNNKEL (reference sequence). The data were obtained in a study of blood T cells in healthy people across ages. Next came a second PCR, run for roughly 6 to 11 cycles, which used a sample-barcoded 5' primer along with a J-beta primer mix. TCRdb independently ran MiXCR on the 5' RACE reads; one entry per CDR3 protein. The table has some 1.4 million distinct CDR3 sequences, 42% seen once.

The chain combines TRBV3-1 with TRBJ2-1; tentative D call: TRBD2 (6 bases). Source material: blood. This TCR came from a woman younger than 30 in good health. The CDR3 loop reads CASSHRLGGENEQFF. The DNA for the CDR3 is TGTGCCAGCAGCCATCGACTAGGAGGGGAGAATGAGCAGTTCTTC.